Below, 21 T cell receptor beta chains from the same sample are listed, as sequenced in a study of T cells after yellow fever vaccination. One entry per CDR3 protein results from TCRdb running MiXCR on the 5' RACE reads. In the table there are about 340,000 distinct CDR3 sequences, 12% of which are singletons. This specimen was CD4+ T cells sorted from PBMCs, taken 15 days after the yellow fever booster vaccination. The origin of the receptors is a man aged 18 to 30 who received the YFV17D yellow fever vaccine.

The V and J genes are TRBV6-2 or TRBV6-3 and TRBJ2-7; D is ambiguous. This CDR3 spans 13 amino acids. CDR1 MNHEY and CDR2 SVGEGT come from the germline V gene. Trimming shortened V by 5 bases and J by 0 bases, and 8 bases separated the two germline ends. In DNA, the CDR3 is TGTGCCAGCAGTAAACCTAGCTCCTACGAGCAGTACTTC. It yields the protein CASSKPSSYEQYF.

The CDR3 here is CASSVDVGTHTGELFF. CDR3 bases: TGTGCCAGCAGCGTCGATGTCGGGACCCACACCGGGGAGCTGTTTTTT. The chain combines TRBV9 with TRBJ2-2, with D perhaps TRBD1 or TRBD2 (5 bases each). The germline gives CDR1 SGDLS, CDR2 YYNGEE. The V end was cut by 2 bases, the J end by 3 bases, with 14 bases between. The CDR3 runs 16 residues.

This clonotype was recorded many times. This rearrangement joins TRBV7-2 to TRBJ2-2; D is unresolved. Germline-derived CDR1 and CDR2 are SGHTA and FQGNSA. The CDR3 sequence is 13 residues long. The ends were cut back, 3 bases at V and 5 bases at J, with 7 bases in the middle. The DNA of the CDR3 is TGTGCCAGCAGCTTCCTCTCTACCGGGGAGCTGTTTTTT. Its protein product is CASSFLSTGELFF.

The chain carries TRBV4-1 and TRBJ2-1; 15 bases are a match to TRBD2. After removal of 1 base from V and 1 base from J, the junction contained 5 bases not matched to a gene. Germline assignment: CDR1 MGHRA and CDR2 YSYEKL. The CDR3 spans 19 residues. CDR3 sequence reads: CASSQVSGLAGGSYNEQFF. The CDR3 coding sequence is TGCGCCAGCAGCCAAGTATCTGGACTAGCGGGGGGGTCCTACAATGAGCAGTTCTTC.

The V gene is TRBV20-1, the J gene TRBJ2-5; tentatively, D is TRBD2 (5 bases). The CDR3 sequence is 14 residues long. Germline V gene sequence: CDR1 DFQATT, CDR2 SNEGSKA (reference sequence). V was shortened by 2 bases and J by 2 bases, with 12 bases between the two germline ends. The CDR3 reads CSARRGSQQETQYF. CDR3 bases: TGCAGTGCTAGACGGGGATCCCAACAAGAGACCCAGTACTTC.

This clonotype was counted only a few times. The chain carries TRBV7-9 and TRBJ1-6; possibly TRBD1 for D (6 bases). The CDR3 covers 13 residues. V was pared by 5 bases and J by 9 bases, with 11 bases between. CDR1 and CDR2 (germline): SEHNR, FQNEAQ (reference sequence). DNA for the CDR3: TGTGCCAGCAGCACCGACAGGTCTTCACCCCTCCACTTT. This encodes CASSTDRSSPLHF.

V usage is TRBV11-1 and J usage is TRBJ2-7; D is uncertain. The CDR3 is 15 residues long. The V gene lost 3 bases and the J gene lost 0 bases, with 12 bases spanning the gap. Germline CDR1 and CDR2: SGHAT and FQDESV (reference sequence). CDR3: CASSFGPFSSYEQYV. CDR3 in DNA: TGTGCCAGCAGCTTTGGACCCTTTAGCTCCTACGAGCAGTACGTC.

This chain joins TRBV7-3 and TRBJ1-2, with D perhaps matching TRBD1 (5 bases). Germline-derived CDR1 and CDR2 are SGHTA and FQGTGA. V lost 9 bases and J 7 bases, leaving 21 bases between the germline ends. This CDR3 comprises 14 residues. CDR3 DNA sequence: TGTGCCAGTGGCGGGTTTGGAGGGGCCGGTGGCTACACCTTC. This sequence encodes CASGGFGGAGGYTF.

The V gene is TRBV18, the J gene TRBJ2-3; D is possibly TRBD1 (7 bases). The CDR3 sequence is 15 residues long. The germline V gene has CDR1 KGHSH and CDR2 LQKENI. V lost 3 bases and J lost 3, with 13 bases in between. In nucleotides, the CDR3 is TGTGCCAGCTCACCGGCGGCAGGGGGGACAGATACGCAGTATTTT. Protein sequence: CASSPAAGGTDTQYF.

The chain combines TRBV2 with TRBJ2-6, with D possibly TRBD1 on 6 matching bases. Germline V gene lookup returns CDR1 SNHLY and CDR2 FYNNEI. The CDR3 loop spans 14 amino acids. V dropped 10 bases and J dropped 4 bases, with 14 bases sitting between them. The CDR3 sequence: CANTRGSGANVLTF. The CDR3 coding sequence is TGTGCCAACACGAGGGGGAGCGGGGCCAACGTCCTGACTTTC.

The chain is built from TRBV15 and TRBJ2-2; D remains ambiguous. The CDR3 spans 13 residues. In germline, CDR1 is LNHNV, CDR2 YYDKDF (reference sequence). V was cut by 1 base and J by 6 bases, with 6 bases left in between. The CDR3 coding sequence is TGTGCCACCAGCAGAGGAGAGGCCGGGGAGCTGTTTTTT. It translates to CATSRGEAGELFF.

The chain carries TRBV6-5 and TRBJ1-2; D not resolved. The length of the CDR3 is 13 residues. The V gene lost 2 bases and the J gene lost 4 bases, with 8 bases spanning the gap. From germline, CDR1 is MNHEY and CDR2 SVGAGI. CDR3 loop: CASSYGSSYGYTF. In nucleotides, the CDR3 is TGTGCCAGCAGTTACGGCAGCTCCTATGGCTACACCTTC.

The chain has TRBV4-3 and TRBJ1-6; D is undetermined. Trimming stripped 0 bases from V and 9 bases from J, with 15 bases between. From germline, CDR1 is LGHNA and CDR2 YSLEER. The CDR3 runs 16 residues. The DNA of the CDR3 is TGCGCCAGCAGCCAAGAGCGCGGAAGGAGCGGTTCACCCCTCCACTTT. It specifies CASSQERGRSGSPLHF.

The rearrangement uses TRBV2 and TRBJ1-2; D is undetermined. Trimming pared 3 bases from V and 2 bases from J, leaving 7 bases between. The CDR3 has 13 amino acids. Germline loops: CDR1 SNHLY, CDR2 FYNNEI. CDR3 nucleotides: TGTGCCAGCAGTGAGGTGATGAACTATGGCTACACCTTC. It translates to CASSEVMNYGYTF. The full variable domain, its missing parts supplied by reference TRBV2 and TRBJ1-2, is EPEVTQTPSHQVTQMGQEVILRCVPISNHLYFYWYRQILGQKVEFLVSFYNNEISEKSEIFDDQFSVERPDGSNFTLKIRSTKLEDSAMYFCASSEVMNYGYTFGSGTRLTVV.

This rearrangement joins TRBV30 to TRBJ1-1; TRBD1 might be the D (5 bases). The V gene lost 4 bases and the J gene lost 5 bases, with 14 bases spanning the gap. CDR1 is GTSNPN, CDR2 SVGIG, per germline (reference sequence). This CDR3 contains 13 residues. CDR3 residues: CAWNHQGGTEAFF. CDR3 DNA: TGTGCCTGGAATCACCAGGGAGGTACTGAAGCTTTCTTT.

V gene TRBV11-2 combines with J gene TRBJ1-2; the match to TRBD1 covers 11 bases. With 3 bases clipped from V and 7 bases from J, the junction kept 7 bases outside the gene matches. The CDR3 has 15 amino acids. Per germline, CDR1 SGHAT and CDR2 FQNNGV. The CDR3 protein is CASSFDGQGAGGYTF. Written as DNA, the CDR3 is TGTGCCAGCAGCTTTGACGGACAGGGGGCAGGTGGCTACACCTTC. The entire variable domain, with the rest obtained from reference TRBV11-2 and TRBJ1-2, is as follows: EAGVAQSPRYKIIEKRQSVAFWCNPISGHATLYWYQQILGQGPKLLIQFQNNGVVDDSQLPKDRFSAERLKGVDSTLKIQPAKLEDSAVYLCASSFDGQGAGGYTFGSGTRLTVV.

The chain is built from TRBV4-2 and TRBJ2-7, with a tentative D call TRBD2 (6 bases). V dropped 3 bases and J dropped 2 bases, with 17 bases sitting between them. The CDR3 contains 16 residues. Germline V CDR1 and CDR2: LGHNA, YNFKEQ. The CDR3 DNA sequence: TGTGCCAGCAGCCAGGATCTAAGCGGGCGCGCCTACGAGCAGTACGTC. It translates to CASSQDLSGRAYEQYV.

V and J are TRBV24-1 and TRBJ2-4, with 10 bases fitting TRBD1. Germline values: CDR1 KGHDR, CDR2 SFDVKD. This CDR3 comprises 17 residues. V lost 3 bases, J lost 0 bases, and 4 bases stayed unmatched. The CDR3 nucleotides are TGTGCCACCAGTGATACTGGGGACAGGGGAGCCAAAAACATTCAGTACTTC. Its protein is CATSDTGDRGAKNIQYF.

This clonotype was seen a handful of times. The V and J genes are TRBV7-8 and TRBJ1-5; no firm D call. The CDR3 covers 15 residues. The V gene lost 3 bases and the J gene lost 2 bases, with 11 bases spanning the gap. Per the germline V gene, CDR1 is SGHVS and CDR2 is FQNEAQ. CDR3 residues: CASSLRIQRNQPQHF. The CDR3, as DNA: TGTGCCAGCAGCTTGAGGATACAACGCAATCAGCCCCAGCATTTT.

This clonotype has a count of ten or more. V usage is TRBV2 and J usage is TRBJ2-5; D possibly matches TRBD1 or TRBD2 (6 bases each). The CDR3 has 15 amino acids. Trimming cost V 7 bases and J 5 bases, with 20 bases left between them. Germline CDR1 is SNHLY and CDR2 is FYNNEI. The CDR3 region is CASKGGSTQFETQYF. Here the CDR3 DNA reads TGTGCCAGCAAGGGGGGATCGACCCAATTTGAGACCCAGTACTTC.

The sample holds a few counts of this clonotype. V gene TRBV20-1 combines with J gene TRBJ2-3; D is unclear. Deletions cut 2 bases from V and 6 bases from J, with 12 bases between. CDR3 length: 13 amino acids. Germline CDR1 DFQATT, CDR2 SNEGSKA (reference sequence). The CDR3 is CSARSSQGDTQYF. CDR3 coding DNA: TGCAGTGCTAGATCCAGCCAAGGGGATACGCAGTATTTT.